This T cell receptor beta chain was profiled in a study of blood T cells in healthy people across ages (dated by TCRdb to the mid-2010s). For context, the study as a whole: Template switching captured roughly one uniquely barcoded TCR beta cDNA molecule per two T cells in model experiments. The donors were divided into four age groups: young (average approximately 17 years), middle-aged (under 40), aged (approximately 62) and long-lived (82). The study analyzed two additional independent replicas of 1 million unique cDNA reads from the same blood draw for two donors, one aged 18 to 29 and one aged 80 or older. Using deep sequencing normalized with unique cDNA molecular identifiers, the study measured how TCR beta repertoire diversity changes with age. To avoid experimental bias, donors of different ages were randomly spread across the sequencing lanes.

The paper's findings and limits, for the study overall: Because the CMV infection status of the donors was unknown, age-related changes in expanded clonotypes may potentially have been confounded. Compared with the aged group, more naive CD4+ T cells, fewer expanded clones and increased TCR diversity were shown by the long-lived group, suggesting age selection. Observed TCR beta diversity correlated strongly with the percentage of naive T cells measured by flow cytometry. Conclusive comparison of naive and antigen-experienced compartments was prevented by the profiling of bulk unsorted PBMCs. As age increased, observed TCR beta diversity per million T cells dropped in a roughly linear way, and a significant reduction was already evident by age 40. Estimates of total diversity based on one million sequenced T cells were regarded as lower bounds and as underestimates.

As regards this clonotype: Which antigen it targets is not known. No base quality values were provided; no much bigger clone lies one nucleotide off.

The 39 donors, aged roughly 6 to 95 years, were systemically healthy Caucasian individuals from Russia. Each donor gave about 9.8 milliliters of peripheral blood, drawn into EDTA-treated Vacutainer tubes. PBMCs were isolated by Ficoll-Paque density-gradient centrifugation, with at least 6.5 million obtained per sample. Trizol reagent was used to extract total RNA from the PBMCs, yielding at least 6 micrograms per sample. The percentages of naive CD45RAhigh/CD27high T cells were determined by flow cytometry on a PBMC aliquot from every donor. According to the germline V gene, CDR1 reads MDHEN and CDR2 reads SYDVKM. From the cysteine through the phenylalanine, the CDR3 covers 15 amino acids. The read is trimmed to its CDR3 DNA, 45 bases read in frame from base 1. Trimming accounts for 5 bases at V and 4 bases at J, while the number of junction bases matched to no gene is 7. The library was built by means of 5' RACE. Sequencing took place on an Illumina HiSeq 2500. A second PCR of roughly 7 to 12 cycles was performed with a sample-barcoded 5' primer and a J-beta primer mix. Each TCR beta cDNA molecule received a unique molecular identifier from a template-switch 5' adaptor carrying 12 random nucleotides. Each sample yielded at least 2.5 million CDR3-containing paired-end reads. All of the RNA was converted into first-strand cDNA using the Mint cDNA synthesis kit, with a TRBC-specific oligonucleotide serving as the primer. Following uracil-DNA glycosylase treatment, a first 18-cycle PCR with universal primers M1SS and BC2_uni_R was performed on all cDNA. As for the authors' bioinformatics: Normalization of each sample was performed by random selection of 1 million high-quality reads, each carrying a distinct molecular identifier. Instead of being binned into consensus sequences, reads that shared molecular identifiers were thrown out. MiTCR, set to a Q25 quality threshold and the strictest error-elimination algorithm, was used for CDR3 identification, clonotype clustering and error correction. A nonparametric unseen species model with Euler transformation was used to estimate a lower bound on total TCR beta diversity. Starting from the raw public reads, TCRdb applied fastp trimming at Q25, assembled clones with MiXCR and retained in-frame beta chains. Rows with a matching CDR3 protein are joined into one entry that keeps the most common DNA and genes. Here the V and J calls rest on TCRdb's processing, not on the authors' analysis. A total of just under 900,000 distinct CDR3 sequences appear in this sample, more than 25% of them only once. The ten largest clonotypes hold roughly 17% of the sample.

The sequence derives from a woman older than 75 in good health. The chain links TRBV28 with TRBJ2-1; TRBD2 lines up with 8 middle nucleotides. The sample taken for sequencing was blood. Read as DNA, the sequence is TGTGCCAGCAGTGGCGGGGGGACGGGGTACAATGAGCAGTTCTTC. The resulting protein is CASSGGGTGYNEQFF. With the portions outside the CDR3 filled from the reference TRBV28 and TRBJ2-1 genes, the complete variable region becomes DVKVTQSSRYLVKRTGEKVFLECVQDMDHENMFWYRQDPGLGLRLIYFSYDVKMKEKGDIPEGYSVSREKKERFSLILESASTNQTSMYLCASSGGGTGYNEQFFGPGTRLTVL.